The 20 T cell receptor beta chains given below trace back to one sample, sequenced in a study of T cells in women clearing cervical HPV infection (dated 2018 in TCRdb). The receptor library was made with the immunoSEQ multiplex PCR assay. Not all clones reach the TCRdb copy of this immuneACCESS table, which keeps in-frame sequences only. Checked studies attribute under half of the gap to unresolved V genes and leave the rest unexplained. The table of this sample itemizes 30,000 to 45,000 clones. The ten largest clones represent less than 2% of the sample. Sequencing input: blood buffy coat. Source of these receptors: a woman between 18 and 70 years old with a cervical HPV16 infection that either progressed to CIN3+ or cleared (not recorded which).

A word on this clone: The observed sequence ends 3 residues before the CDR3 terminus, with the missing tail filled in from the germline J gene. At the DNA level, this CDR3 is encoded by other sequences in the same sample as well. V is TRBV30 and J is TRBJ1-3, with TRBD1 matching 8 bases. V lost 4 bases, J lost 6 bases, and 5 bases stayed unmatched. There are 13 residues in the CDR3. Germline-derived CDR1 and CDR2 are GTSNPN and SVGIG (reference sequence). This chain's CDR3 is CAWMGQEINTIYF. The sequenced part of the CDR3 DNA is TGTGCCTGGATGGGACAGGAGATAAACACC.

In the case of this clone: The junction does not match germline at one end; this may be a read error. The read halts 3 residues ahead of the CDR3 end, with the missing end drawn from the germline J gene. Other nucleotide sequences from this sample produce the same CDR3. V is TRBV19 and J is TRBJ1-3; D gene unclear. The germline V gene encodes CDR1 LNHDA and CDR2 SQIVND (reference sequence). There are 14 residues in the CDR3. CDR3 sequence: CASRPGVSGNTIYF. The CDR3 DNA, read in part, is TGTGCCAGTAGGCCCGGGGTCTCTGGAAACACG.

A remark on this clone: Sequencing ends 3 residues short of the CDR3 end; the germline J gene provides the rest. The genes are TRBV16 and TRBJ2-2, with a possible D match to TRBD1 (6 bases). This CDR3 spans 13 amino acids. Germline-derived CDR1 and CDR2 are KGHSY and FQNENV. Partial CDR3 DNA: TGTGCCAGCAGCCCCCTAGGGGGTTCACCG. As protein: CASSPLGGSP. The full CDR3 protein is CASSPLGGSPLFF.

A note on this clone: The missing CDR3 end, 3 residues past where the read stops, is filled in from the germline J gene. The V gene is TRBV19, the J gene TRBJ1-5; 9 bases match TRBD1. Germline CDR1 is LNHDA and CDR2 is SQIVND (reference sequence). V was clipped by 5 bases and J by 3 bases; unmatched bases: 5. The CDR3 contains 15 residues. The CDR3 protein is CASSGTGGDNQPQHF. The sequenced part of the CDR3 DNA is TGTGCCAGTAGTGGAACAGGGGGCGACAATCAGCCC.

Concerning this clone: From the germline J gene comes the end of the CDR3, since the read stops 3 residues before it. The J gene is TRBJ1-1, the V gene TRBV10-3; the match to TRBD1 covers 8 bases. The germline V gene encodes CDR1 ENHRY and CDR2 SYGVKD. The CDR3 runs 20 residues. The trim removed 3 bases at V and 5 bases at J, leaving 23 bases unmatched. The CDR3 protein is CAISDRKVPRTGSSRTEAFF. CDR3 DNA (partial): TGTGCCATCAGTGACCGAAAGGTCCCAAGGACAGGGTCAAGTAGGACTGAA.

Partial CDR3 DNA: TGTGCCAGCTCACCACGAGACACCAGTCAAGAGACG. It encodes CASSPRDTSQET. In full, the CDR3 reads CASSPRDTSQETQYF. This chain joins TRBV18 and TRBJ2-3; the D is unclear. The read ends 3 residues shy of where the CDR3 ends; the end is completed using the germline J gene. CDR3 size: 15 residues. CDR1 and CDR2 from the germline V gene are KGHSH and LQKENI.

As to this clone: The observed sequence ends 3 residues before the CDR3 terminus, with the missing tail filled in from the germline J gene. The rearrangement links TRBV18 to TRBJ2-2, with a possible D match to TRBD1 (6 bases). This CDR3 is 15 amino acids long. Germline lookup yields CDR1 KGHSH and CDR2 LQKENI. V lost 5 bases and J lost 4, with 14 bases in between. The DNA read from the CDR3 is TGTGCCAGCTCATCGCAGGGGAGAGGCACCGGGGAG. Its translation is CASSSQGRGTGE. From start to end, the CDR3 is CASSSQGRGTGELFF.

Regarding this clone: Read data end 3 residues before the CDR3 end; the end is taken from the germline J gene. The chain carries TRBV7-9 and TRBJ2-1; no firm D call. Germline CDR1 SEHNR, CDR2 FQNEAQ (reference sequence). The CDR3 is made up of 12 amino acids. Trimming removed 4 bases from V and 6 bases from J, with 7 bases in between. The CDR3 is CASSSPSNEQFF. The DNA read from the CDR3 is TGTGCCAGCAGCTCGCCCAGCAATGAG.

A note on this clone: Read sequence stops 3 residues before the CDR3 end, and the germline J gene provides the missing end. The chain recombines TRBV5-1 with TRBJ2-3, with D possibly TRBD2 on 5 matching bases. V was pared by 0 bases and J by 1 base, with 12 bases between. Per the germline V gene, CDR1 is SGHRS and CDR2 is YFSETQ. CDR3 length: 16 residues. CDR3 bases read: TGCGCCAGCAGCTTGGCGGCGGGCAGCCGCACAGATACG. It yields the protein CASSLAAGSRTDT. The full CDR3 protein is CASSLAAGSRTDTQYF.

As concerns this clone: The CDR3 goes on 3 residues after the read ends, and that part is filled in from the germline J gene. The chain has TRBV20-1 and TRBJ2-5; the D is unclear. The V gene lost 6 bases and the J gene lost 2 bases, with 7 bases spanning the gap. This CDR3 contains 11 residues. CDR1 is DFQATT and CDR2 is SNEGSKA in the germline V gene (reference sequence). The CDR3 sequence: CSAILQETQYF. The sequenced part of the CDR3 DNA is TGCAGTGCCATACTTCAAGAGACC.

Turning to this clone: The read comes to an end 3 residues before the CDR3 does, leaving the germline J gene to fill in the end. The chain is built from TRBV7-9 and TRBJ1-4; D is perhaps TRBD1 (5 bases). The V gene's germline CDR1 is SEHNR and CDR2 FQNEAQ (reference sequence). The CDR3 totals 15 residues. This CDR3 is CASSLSGDPNSPLFF. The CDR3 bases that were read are TGTGCCAGCAGCTTATCGGGGGACCCCAATTCACCA. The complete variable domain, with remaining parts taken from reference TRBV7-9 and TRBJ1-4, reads DTGVSQNPRHKITKRGQNVTFRCDPISEHNRLYWYRQTLGQGPEFLTYFQNEAQLEKSRLLSDRFSAERPKGSFSTLEIQRTEQGDSAMYLCASSLSGDPNSPLFFGSGTQLSVL.

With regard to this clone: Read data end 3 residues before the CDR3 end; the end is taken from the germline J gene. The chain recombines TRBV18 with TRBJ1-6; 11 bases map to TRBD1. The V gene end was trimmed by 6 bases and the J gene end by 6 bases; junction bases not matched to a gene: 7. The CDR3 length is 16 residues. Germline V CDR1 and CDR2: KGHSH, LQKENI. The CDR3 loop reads CASSTGTGGSNSPLHF. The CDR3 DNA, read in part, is TGTGCCAGCTCTACGGGGACAGGGGGATCTAATTCACCC.

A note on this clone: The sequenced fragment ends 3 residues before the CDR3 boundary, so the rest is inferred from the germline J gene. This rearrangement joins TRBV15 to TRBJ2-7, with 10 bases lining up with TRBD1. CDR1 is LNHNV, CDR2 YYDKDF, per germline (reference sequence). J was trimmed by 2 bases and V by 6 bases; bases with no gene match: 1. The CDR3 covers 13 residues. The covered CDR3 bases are TGTGCCACCAGGGACAGGGGGGCCTACGAG. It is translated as CATRDRGAYE. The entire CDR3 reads CATRDRGAYEQYF.

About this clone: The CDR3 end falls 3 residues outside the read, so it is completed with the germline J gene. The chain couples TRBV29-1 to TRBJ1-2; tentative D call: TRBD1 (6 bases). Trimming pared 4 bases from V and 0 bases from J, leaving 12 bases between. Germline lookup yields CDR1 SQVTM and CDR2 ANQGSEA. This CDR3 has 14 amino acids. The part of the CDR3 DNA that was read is TGCAGCGTTGGACTGGACAGAGCTAACTATGGC. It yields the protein CSVGLDRANYG. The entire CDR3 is CSVGLDRANYGYTF. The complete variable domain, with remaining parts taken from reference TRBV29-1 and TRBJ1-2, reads SAVISQKPSRDICQRGTSLTIQCQVDSQVTMMFWYRQQPGQSLTLIATANQGSEATYESGFVIDKFPISRPNLTFSTLTVSNMSPEDSSIYLCSVGLDRANYGYTFGSGTRLTVV.

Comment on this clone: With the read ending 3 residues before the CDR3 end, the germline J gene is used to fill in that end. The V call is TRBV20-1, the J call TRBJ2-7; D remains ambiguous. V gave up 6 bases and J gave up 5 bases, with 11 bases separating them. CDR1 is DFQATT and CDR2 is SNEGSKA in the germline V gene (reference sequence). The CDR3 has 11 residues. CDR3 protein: CSAPFYHEQYF. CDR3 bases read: TGCAGTGCGCCTTTCTACCACGAG.

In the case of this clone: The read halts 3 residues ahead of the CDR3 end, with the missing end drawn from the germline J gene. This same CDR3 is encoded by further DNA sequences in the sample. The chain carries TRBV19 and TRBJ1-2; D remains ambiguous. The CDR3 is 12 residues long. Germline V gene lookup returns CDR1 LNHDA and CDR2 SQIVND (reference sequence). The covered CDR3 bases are TGTGCCAGTAGCACTCCGGGTCGAGGC. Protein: CASSTPGRG. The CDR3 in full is CASSTPGRGYTF.

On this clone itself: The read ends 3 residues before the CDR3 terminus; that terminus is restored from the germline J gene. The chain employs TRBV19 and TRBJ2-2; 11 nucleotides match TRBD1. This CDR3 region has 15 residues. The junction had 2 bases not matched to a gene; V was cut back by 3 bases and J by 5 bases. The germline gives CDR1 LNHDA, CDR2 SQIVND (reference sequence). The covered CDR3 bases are TGTGCCAGTAGTATGGGACAGGGGGTGACCGGGGAG. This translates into CASSMGQGVTGE. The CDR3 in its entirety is CASSMGQGVTGELFF.

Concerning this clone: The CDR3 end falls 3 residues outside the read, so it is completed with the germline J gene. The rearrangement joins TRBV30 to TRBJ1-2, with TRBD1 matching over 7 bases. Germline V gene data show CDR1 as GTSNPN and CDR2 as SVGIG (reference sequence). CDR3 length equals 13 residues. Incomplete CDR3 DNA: TGTGCCTGGAGGGACGGGACAGTTGTCGGC. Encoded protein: CAWRDGTVVG. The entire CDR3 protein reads CAWRDGTVVGYTF.

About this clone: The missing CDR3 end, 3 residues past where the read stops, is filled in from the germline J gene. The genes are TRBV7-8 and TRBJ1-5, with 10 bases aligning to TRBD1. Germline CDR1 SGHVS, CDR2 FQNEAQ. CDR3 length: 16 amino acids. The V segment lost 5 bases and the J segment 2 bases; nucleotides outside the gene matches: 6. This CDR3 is CASSQGQGIGNQPQHF. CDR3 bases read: TGTGCCAGCAGCCAGGGACAGGGGATTGGCAATCAGCCC.

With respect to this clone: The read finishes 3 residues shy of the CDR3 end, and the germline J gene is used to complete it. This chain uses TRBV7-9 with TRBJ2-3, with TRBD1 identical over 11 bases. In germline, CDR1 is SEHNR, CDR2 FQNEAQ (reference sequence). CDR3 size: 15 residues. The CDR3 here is CASSSRTGGRETQYF. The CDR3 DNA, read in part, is TGTGCCAGCAGCTCCCGGACAGGGGGCAGAGAGACG. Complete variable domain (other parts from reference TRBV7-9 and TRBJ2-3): DTGVSQNPRHKITKRGQNVTFRCDPISEHNRLYWYRQTLGQGPEFLTYFQNEAQLEKSRLLSDRFSAERPKGSFSTLEIQRTEQGDSAMYLCASSSRTGGRETQYFGPGTRLTVL.